The clone carrying this T cell receptor (beta chain) was counted a single time. What it binds is not known. This sample was taken from a study of T cell responses to AZD1222 COVID-19 vaccine. Study findings and constraints: The study found Spike-specific TCR breadth and depth rose after two AZD1222 doses. Clonal diversity was possibly underestimated; the donors were predominantly white British and more often female. After the peak T cell response, and only then, were repertoires sampled. A reported finding is that nearly half of spike-specific TCRs target unmutated variant regions.

Produced via immunoSEQ multiplex PCR; TCRdb's table is partial and in-frame only. Here the sample spans approximately 84,000 clones, approximately 83% being singletons. CDR1 and CDR2 from the germline V gene are SGDLS and YYNGEE. The V end was cut by 2 bases, the J end by 0 bases, with 9 bases between. The CDR3 is made up of 15 amino acids. The chain combines TRBV9 with TRBJ1-3; D ambiguous. The sequenced sample was peripheral blood, obtained 28 days after the second AZD1222 dose. This TCR was sampled from an adult who received the AZD1222 COVID-19 vaccine. CDR3 in DNA: TGTGCCAGCAGCGTTGGCGGTTTCTCTGGAAACACCATATATTTT. This encodes CASSVGGFSGNTIYF. The full variable domain, its missing parts supplied by reference TRBV9 and TRBJ1-3, is DSGVTQTPKHLITATGQRVTLRCSPRSGDLSVYWYQQSLDQGLQFLIQYYNGEERAKGNILERFSAQQFPDLHSELNLSSLELGDSALYFCASSVGGFSGNTIYFGEGSWLTVV.